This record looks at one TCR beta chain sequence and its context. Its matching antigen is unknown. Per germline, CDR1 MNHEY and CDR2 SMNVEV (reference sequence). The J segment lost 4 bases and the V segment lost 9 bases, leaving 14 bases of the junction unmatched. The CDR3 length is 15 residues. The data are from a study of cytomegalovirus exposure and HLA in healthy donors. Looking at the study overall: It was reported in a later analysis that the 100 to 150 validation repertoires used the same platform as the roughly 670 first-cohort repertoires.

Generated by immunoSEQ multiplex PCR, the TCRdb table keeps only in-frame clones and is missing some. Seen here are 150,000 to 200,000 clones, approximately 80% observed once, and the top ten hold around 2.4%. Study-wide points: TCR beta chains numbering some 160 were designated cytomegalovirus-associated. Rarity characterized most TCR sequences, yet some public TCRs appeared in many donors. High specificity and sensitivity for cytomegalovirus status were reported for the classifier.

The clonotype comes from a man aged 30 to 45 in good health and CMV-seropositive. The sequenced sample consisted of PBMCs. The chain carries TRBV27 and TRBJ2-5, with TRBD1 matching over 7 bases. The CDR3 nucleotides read TGTGCCAGGCCTTGGGAGAGGGGGCATCTAGAGACCCAGTACTTC. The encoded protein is CARPWERGHLETQYF.